This T cell receptor (beta chain) is drawn from a study of shared clonotypes between healthy human individuals (dated by TCRdb to about 2020). With regard to the full study: Three men and a couple of women, aged 18 to 49 years, made up the cohort. Per donor, three plates each were used for CD4 naive and CD4 memory, two for CD8 naive, and one for CD8 memory. To estimate repertoire size and how much clonotypes are shared between individuals, the study performed deep sequencing of blood TCR repertoires from a few healthy adults. Different laboratories and diverse techniques were used to prepare libraries and sequence TCR repertoires, to increase sequencing depth and limit assay-specific biases. Each donor's leukapheresis produced roughly between about 0.9 and 9.5 billion PBMCs.

The paper's findings and limits, for the study overall: Sampling was limited to blood, and TCR repertoires in tissue likely differ from TCR repertoires in blood. Rarefaction of sorted-subset datasets indicated incomplete sequencing despite the large sequencing depth. Because the study included only a small number of donors, the genetic and exposure-history diversity represented was limited. Pairwise subsampling led to the expectation that sequencing depth would affect the degree of clonotype sharing among donors. Higher generation probabilities were observed for clonotypes shared by all four sorted-subset donors than for non-shared clonotypes. Estimated clonotype richness was generally larger for naive than for memory subsets. Sharing across a few donors was observed for approximately 5% of naive CD4, 3% to 4% of naive CD8, 2.3% of memory CD4, and roughly 0.4% of memory CD8 clonotypes.

A word on this clone: Its cognate antigen has yet to be identified. Per-base qualities were not stored, and no clone one base away is much larger.

Looking up the germline V gene yields CDR1 ENHRY and CDR2 SYGVKD. V is reduced by 0 bases and J by 4 bases, leaving a spacing of 22 bases between them. From the cysteine up to the phenylalanine, the CDR3 has a length of 19 residues. Here the CDR3 DNA is all that survives: 57 bases in frame from base 1. CD8 naive samples consisted of CD45RO-negative cells that were positively selected for CCR7, yielding a CD45RA+CCR7+ population without TemRA cells. Donors were healthy HIV-negative adults with no recently reported acute infections or vaccinations. Every donor was a Caucasian adult living in Nashville, Tennessee, USA. Blood was obtained by leukapheresis, after which PBMCs were separated by Ficoll-Histopaque density gradient centrifugation and cryopreserved in liquid nitrogen vapor phase. Purity and quantity of every magnetically sorted T cell population were checked by analytical flow cytometry. Genomic DNA was isolated from every sorted fraction and measured by UV absorbance on a Nanodrop 2000c.

Using the deep immunoSEQ assay, TCR CDR3 regions were amplified from genomic DNA by multiplex PCR. For each cell subset, the extracted genomic DNA was distributed evenly across all wells of several immunoSEQ 96-well plates, and each plate served as one replicate. For sorted subsets, around 200 ng genomic DNA, equal to tens of thousands of T cell genomes, was loaded into each replicate PCR. The purified libraries were quantified using a Qubit 3.0 fluorometer, sized with a Bioanalyzer 2100, and then quantified again using the KAPA Library Quantification kit. Every immunoSEQ 96-well plate was sequenced on a dedicated single-read 150-cycle Illumina NextSeq 550 flow cell. Per the authors' processing: Because the immunoSEQ output included only junctional sequences and no quality scores, the filtering could not be the same as the filtering used for full-length reads. Sequences were annotated with PyIR, a Python wrapper for IgBLAST v1.9, and V/J genes and CDR3 were assigned using IMGT germline references. Reads were removed for weak V/J assignments (E-value above 1e-6), missing CDR3, stop codons, out-of-frame junctions, or ambiguous translated residues. V3J clonotypes were defined by identical inferred V gene, J gene, and CDR3 amino acid sequence. Percentage overlap between repertoires was calculated by dividing the number of shared unique clonotypes by the size of the smaller repertoire. Repertoire richness was assessed with RTK rarefaction, the Chao1 estimator, and Recon v2.1 estimates of unobserved clonotypes. OLGA was used to compute generation probabilities for all TCRbeta clonotypes that the gDNA method yielded from four donors. TCRdb retrieved this table from immuneACCESS and kept in-frame rearrangements only. Not all clones are present; in checked studies, unresolved V genes account for under half, and no reason is known for the remainder. V, J and clone size are taken as reported in that table, and D and trimming were inferred from the DNA itself. This sample holds around 2,000,000 clones; under 95% were observed only once. The ten top clones hold more than 1.5% of the sample.

What was sequenced was naive CD8+ T cells from PBMCs. Read against the paper, the sample's cell subset or site label means: CD45RA+CCR7+. The chain joins TRBV10-3 to TRBJ2-1; 7 matching bases give a weak D call of TRBD1. This receptor was identified in a man younger than 35 in good health. Some clones in this sample may be carry-over from other donors' samples. The DNA is as follows: TGTGCCATCAGTGAGTCGTTGAGGGCGGGGACAGCAAGATACAATGAGCAGTTCTTC. Translated, this is CAISESLRAGTARYNEQFF.